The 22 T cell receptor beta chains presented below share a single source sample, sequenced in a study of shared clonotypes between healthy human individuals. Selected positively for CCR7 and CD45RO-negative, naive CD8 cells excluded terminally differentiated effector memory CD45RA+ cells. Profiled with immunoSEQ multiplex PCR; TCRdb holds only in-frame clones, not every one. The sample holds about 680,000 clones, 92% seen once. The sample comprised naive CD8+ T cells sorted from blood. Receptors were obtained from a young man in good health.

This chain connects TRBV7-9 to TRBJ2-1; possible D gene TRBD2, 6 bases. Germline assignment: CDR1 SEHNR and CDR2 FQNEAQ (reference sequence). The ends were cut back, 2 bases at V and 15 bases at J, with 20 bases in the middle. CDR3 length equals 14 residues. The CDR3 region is CASSLSNGTPDGFF. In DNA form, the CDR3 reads TGTGCCAGCAGCTTATCAAACGGGACTCCAGATGGGTTCTTC.

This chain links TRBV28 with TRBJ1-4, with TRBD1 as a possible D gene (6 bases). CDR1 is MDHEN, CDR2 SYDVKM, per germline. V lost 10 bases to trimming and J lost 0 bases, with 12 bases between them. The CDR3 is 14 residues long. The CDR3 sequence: CATARTATNEKLFF. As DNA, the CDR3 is TGTGCCACCGCTAGGACAGCAACTAATGAAAAACTGTTTTTT. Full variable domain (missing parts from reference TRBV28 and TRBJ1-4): DVKVTQSSRYLVKRTGEKVFLECVQDMDHENMFWYRQDPGLGLRLIYFSYDVKMKEKGDIPEGYSVSREKKERFSLILESASTNQTSMYLCATARTATNEKLFFGSGTQLSVL.

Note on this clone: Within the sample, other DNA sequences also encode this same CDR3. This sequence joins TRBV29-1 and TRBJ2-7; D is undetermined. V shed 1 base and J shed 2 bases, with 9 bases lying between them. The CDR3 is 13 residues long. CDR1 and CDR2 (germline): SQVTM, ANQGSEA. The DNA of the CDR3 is TGCAGCGTTGAAGGGACCGAAGCCTACGAGCAGTACTTC. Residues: CSVEGTEAYEQYF.

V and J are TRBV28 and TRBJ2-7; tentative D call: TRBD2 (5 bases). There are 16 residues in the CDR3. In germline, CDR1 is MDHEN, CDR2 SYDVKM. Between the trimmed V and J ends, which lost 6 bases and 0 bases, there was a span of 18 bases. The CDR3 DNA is TGTGCCAGCAGCCTCTTTGGAGCGGCCCCCTCCTACGAGCAGTACTTC. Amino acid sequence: CASSLFGAAPSYEQYF.

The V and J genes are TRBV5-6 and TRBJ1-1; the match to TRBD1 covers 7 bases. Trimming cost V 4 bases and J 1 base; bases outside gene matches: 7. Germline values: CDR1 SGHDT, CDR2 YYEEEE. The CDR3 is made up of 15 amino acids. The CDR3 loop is CASSVTGTENTEAFF. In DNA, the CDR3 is TGTGCCAGCAGCGTAACCGGGACAGAGAACACTGAAGCTTTCTTT.

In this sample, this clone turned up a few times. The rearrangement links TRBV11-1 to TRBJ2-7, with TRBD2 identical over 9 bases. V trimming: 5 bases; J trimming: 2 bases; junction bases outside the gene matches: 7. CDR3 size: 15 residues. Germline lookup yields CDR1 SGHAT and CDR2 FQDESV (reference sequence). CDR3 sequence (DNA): TGTGCCAGCAGCAGTGGGTTAGCGGGAGCCTACGAGCAGTACTTC. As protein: CASSSGLAGAYEQYF.

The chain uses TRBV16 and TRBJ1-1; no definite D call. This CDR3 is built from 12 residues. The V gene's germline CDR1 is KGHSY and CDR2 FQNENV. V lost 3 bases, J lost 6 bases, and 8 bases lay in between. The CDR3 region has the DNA TGTGCCAGCAGCCAGGGGTCTCCTGAAGCTTTCTTT. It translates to CASSQGSPEAFF.

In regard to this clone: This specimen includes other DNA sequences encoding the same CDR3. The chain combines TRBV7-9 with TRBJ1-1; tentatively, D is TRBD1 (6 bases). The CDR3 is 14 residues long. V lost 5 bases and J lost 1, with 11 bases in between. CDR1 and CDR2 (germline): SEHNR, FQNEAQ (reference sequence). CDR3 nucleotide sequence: TGTGCCAGCAGCCCCGGACAGAGGAACACTGAAGCTTTCTTT. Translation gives CASSPGQRNTEAFF. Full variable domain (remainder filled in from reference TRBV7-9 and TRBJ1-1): DTGVSQNPRHKITKRGQNVTFRCDPISEHNRLYWYRQTLGQGPEFLTYFQNEAQLEKSRLLSDRFSAERPKGSFSTLEIQRTEQGDSAMYLCASSPGQRNTEAFFGQGTRLTVV.

CDR3 in DNA: TGTGCCTCTTTGGGGATGGAGCAGTTCTTC. Protein product: CASLGMEQFF. This chain uses TRBV25-1 with TRBJ2-1; D unclear. The CDR3 length is 10 residues. Germline CDR1 and CDR2: MGHDK and SYGVNS. V shed 11 bases and J shed 10 bases, with 12 bases lying between them.

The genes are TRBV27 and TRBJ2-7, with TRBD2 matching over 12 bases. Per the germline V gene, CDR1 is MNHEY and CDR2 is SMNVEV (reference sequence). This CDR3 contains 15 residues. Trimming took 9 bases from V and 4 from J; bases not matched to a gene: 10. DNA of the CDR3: TGTGCCAGTGGACCCCGACTAGCGGGAGTGTACGAGCAGTACTTC. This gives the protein CASGPRLAGVYEQYF.

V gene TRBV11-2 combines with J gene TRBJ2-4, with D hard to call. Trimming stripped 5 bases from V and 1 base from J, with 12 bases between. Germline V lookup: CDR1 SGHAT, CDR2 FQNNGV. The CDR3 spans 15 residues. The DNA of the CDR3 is TGTGCCAGCAGCACCGTCGTCGTGGCCAAAAACATTCAGTACTTC. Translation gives CASSTVVVAKNIQYF.

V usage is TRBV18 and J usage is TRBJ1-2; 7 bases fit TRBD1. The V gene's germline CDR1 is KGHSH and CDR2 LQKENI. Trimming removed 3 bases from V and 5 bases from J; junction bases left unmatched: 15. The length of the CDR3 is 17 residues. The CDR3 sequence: CASSPKHNDRDGYGYTF. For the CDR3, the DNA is TGTGCCAGCTCACCTAAGCATAATGACAGGGATGGTTATGGCTACACCTTC.

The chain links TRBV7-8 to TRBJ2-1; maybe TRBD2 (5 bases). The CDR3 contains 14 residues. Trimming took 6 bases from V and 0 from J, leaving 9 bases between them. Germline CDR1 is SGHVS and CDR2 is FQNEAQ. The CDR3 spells CASSTSSSYNEQFF. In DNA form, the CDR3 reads TGTGCCAGCAGTACTAGTAGCTCCTACAATGAGCAGTTCTTC.

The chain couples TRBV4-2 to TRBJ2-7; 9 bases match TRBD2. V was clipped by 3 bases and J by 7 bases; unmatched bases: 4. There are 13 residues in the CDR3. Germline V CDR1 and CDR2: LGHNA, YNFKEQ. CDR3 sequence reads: CASSHGLAKEQYF. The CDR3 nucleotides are TGTGCCAGCAGCCACGGACTAGCGAAAGAGCAGTACTTC.

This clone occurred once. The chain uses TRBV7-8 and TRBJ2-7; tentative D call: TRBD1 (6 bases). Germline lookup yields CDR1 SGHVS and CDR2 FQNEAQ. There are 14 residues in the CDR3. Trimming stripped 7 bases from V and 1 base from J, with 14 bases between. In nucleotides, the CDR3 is TGTGCCAGCACCCCGACAGGACTGTCCTACGAGCAGTACTTC. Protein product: CASTPTGLSYEQYF.

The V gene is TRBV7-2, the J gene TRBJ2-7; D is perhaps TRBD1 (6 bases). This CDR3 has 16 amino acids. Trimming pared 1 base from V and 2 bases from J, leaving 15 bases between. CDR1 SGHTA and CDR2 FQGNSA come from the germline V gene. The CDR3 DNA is TGTGCCAGCAGCTTAGAGACAGGCCTCGGTGCCTACGAGCAGTACTTC. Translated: CASSLETGLGAYEQYF. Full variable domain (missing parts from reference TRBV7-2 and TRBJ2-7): GAGVSQSPSNKVTEKGKDVELRCDPISGHTALYWYRQSLGQGLEFLIYFQGNSAPDKSGLPSDRFSAERTGGSVSTLTIQRTQQEDSAVYLCASSLETGLGAYEQYFGPGTRLTVT.

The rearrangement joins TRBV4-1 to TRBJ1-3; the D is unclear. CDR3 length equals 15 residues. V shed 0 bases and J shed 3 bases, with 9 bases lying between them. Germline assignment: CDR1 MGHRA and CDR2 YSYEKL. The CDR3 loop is CASSQDQSYGNTIYF. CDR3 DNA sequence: TGCGCCAGCAGCCAAGATCAGAGCTATGGAAACACCATATATTTT.

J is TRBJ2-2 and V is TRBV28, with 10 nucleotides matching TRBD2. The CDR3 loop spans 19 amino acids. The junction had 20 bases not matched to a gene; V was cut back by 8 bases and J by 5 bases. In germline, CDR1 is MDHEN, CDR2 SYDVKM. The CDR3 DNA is TGTGCCAGCTGTCCAGGGGCCGCCGGGACTAGCGTGCTTACCGGGGAGCTGTTTTTT. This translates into CASCPGAAGTSVLTGELFF.

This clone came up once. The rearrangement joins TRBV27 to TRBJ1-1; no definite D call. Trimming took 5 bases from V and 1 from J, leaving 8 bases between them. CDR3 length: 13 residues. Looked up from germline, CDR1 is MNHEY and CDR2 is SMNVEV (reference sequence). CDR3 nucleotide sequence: TGTGCCAGCAGTACGACGACGAACACTGAAGCTTTCTTT. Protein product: CASSTTTNTEAFF.

CDR3 DNA: TGTGCCAGCAGTGATGTGGGATATCGACAGGGAGAGGGCAATCAGCCCCAGCATTTT. Its protein product is CASSDVGYRQGEGNQPQHF. The chain joins TRBV2 to TRBJ1-5; TRBD1 agrees at 7 bases. With V trimmed by 3 bases and J by 2 bases, 16 bases remained unmatched. CDR3 length: 19 residues. CDR1 and CDR2 from the germline V gene are SNHLY and FYNNEI.

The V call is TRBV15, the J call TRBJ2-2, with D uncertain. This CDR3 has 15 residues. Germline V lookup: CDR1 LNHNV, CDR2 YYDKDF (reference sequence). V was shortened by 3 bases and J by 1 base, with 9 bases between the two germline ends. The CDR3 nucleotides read TGTGCCACCAGCAGGGGATCAGGGAACACCGGGGAGCTGTTTTTT. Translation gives CATSRGSGNTGELFF. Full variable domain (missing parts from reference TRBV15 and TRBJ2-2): DAMVIQNPRYQVTQFGKPVTLSCSQTLNHNVMYWYQQKSSQAPKLLFHYYDKDFNNEADTPDNFQSRRPNTSFCFLDIRSPGLGDTAMYLCATSRGSGNTGELFFGEGSRLTVL.

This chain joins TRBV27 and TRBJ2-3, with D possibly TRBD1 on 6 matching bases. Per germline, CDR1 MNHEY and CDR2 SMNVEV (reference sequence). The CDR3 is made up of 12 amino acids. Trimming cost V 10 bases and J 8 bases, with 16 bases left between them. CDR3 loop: CATWDTQGTQYF. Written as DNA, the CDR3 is TGTGCCACCTGGGACACCCAGGGTACGCAGTATTTT.